This entry lists 2 T cell receptor beta chains sequenced from one sample in a study of blood T cells in healthy people across ages. Primers used in a second PCR of roughly 6 to 12 cycles were a sample-barcoded 5' primer and a J-beta primer mix. TCRdb independently ran MiXCR on the 5' RACE reads; one entry per CDR3 protein. Among about 1,800,000 distinct CDR3 sequences listed, roughly 30% were seen once. The material sequenced was blood. These receptors all stem from a woman younger than 45 in good health.

Comment on this clonotype: A much larger clone lies one base from this, so it may be a read error. The gene calls are TRBV29-1 and TRBJ2-5; D unresolved. This CDR3 comprises 12 residues. Germline-derived CDR1 and CDR2 are SQVTM and ANQGSEA. V lost 4 bases and J lost 6, with 12 bases in between. For the CDR3, the DNA is TGCAGCGTTGTAAGGCGTGGTCAGACCCAGTACTTC. Protein product: CSVVRRGQTQYF. Variable domain in full (rest from reference TRBV29-1 and TRBJ2-5): SAVISQKPSRDICQRGTSLTIQCQVDSQVTMMFWYRQQPGQSLTLIATANQGSEATYESGFVIDKFPISRPNLTFSTLTVSNMSPEDSSIYLCSVVRRGQTQYFGPGTRLLVL.

This clonotype was detected only a few times. The V gene is TRBV24-1, the J gene TRBJ2-1; D not certain. Per germline, CDR1 KGHDR and CDR2 SFDVKD. The V and J ends lost 5 bases and 7 bases respectively, with 11 bases between them. The CDR3 length is 13 residues. This CDR3 reads CATSGIGYNEQFF. CDR3 in DNA: TGTGCCACCAGTGGTATTGGATATAATGAGCAGTTCTTC.